This T cell receptor beta chain is from a study of spatial heterogeneity in lung cancer. Described time point: sample taken at primary tumor resection. There were 72 donors, all of them untreated patients with early-stage non-small cell lung cancer. Using its own MiXCR run on the 5' RACE reads, TCRdb lists one record per CDR3 protein. The profile covers about 92,000 distinct CDR3 sequences, with more than 10% appearing a single time and roughly 41% taken by the ten largest. Sequenced material: PBMCs, taken at surgery. This clonotype was sampled from a male donor with early-stage non-small cell lung cancer.

DNA of the CDR3: TGTGCCAGCAGAGGCCGGGACGGATCCTACGAGCAGTACTTC. Amino acids: CASRGRDGSYEQYF. V usage is TRBV6-2 or TRBV6-3 and J usage is TRBJ2-7; the D call may be TRBD1 or TRBD2 (5 bases each). V gave up 6 bases and J gave up 1 base, with 13 bases separating them. The CDR3 contains 14 residues. CDR1 is MNHEY and CDR2 is SVGEGT in the germline V gene.